This T cell receptor beta chain was identified in a study of vaccination effects on CD4 cells after COVID-19 (dated by TCRdb to 2021 to 2024). Study-level background: Post-vaccine samples across the study were collected a median of 72 days after the second dose, with a range of 14 to 241. The study compared SARS-CoV-2 spike-specific CD4+ TCR repertoires before and after mRNA vaccination in COVID-19 convalescent patients and infection-naive vaccine recipients. Altogether, about 10 COVID-19 convalescent patients and a handful of SARS-CoV-2-naive healthy vaccine recipients made up the full study. The Oncomine TCR Beta short-read assay on an Illumina iSeq 100 was used to sequence cultures from other donors in the study. Study-wide conclusions, independent of this receptor: Among healthy vaccine recipients, nearly all vaccine-induced clones were SARS-CoV-2 mono-reactive, and only 1 of 255 was cross-reactive with common cold coronaviruses. Limitations of the study were the small number of convalescent patients and the absence of early post-infection timepoints. Both infection-induced and vaccine-induced clones contracted markedly at late post-vaccination timepoints, which is consistent with waning T cell responses.

Cut back by 6 bases and 7 bases, the V and J ends lie 16 bases apart. The CDR3 contains 14 residues, cysteine and phenylalanine counted. Only CDR3 DNA is held: 42 bases, read in frame from base 1. Per the germline V gene (reference sequence), LNHDA is the CDR1 and SQIVND is the CDR2. To identify antigen-specific CD4+ T cell clonotypes by their expansion, the ViraFEST assay first stimulated PBMC with viral peptide pools and then applied TCR sequencing. After about 10 days of culture, CD4+ T cells were isolated with the EasySep CD4+ T cell isolation kit. Participants received two doses of either the BNT162b2 or the mRNA-1273 mRNA SARS-CoV-2 vaccine. The absence of prior SARS-CoV-2 infection in healthy vaccine recipients was confirmed by negative nucleocapsid antibodies before and after vaccination. Each well held around 2 million PBMC cultured in IMDM containing around 5% human AB serum, 10 IU/ml IL-2 and gentamicin, along with roughly 10 ug/ml peptides. On days 3 and 7, half of the culture medium was replaced with fresh IL-2-containing medium. Unless noted otherwise, every peptide stimulation condition was grown in triplicate wells. PBMC were separated from whole blood using Ficoll-Paque Plus gradient centrifugation and were then either cryopreserved at -140C or used fresh. The overlapping peptide pools covered the spike proteins of SARS-CoV-2 as well as those of the common cold coronaviruses HCoV-NL63, HCoV-OC43 and HCoV-229E. The QIAamp micro DNA kit was used to extract genomic DNA from the cultured CD4+ T cells.

Of note for this clone: The specificity of this receptor is unknown. There are no base qualities to consult, and no much larger clone falls within one base.

To prepare the library, the immunoSEQ multiplex PCR assay was applied. DNA from the CD4+ T cells that had been cultured and isolated underwent TCR beta CDR3 sequencing. The original pipeline was this. Non-productive TCR sequences were removed, reads were trimmed to the CDR3 region, and CDR3s of at least 7 amino acids were retained. The MANAFEST web app was used to identify antigen-specific clonotypes by comparing expansion in peptide wells with expansion in reference cultures. Positive clones required FDR<0.05 expansion versus reference and all other wells, odds ratio above 5, and frequency above 0.1% in two replicate wells. Clonotypes significantly expanded in SARS-CoV-2 spike wells and in at least one common cold coronavirus spike condition were defined as cross-reactive. Levenshtein distance calculated with the stringdist R package was used to assess CDR3 similarity, and unrooted trees were constructed with ape in R 3.6.1. The clones in this table, taken by TCRdb from immuneACCESS, are in-frame only. Not every clone is retained; where verified, under half of the shortfall comes from an unresolved V gene, and the cause of the rest is unknown. The V and J calls and the clone size are those of that table, but D and trimming were determined from the DNA. A total of around 16,000 clones appear in this sample, 55% to 75% of them only once. Jointly, the top ten make up 9% of the sample.

The V and J genes are TRBV19 and TRBJ1-5; matching of 5 bases hints at TRBD1 as the D gene. This receptor was taken from a human donor who received a COVID-19 vaccine. The input for sequencing was CD4+ T cells from PBMCs cultured with SARS-CoV-2 spike peptides, taken after COVID-19 vaccination. The meaning of the sample's cell subset or site label: SARS-CoV-2 spike overlapping peptide pool stimulation. The DNA reads TGTGCCAGTAGAGGTCCGGGGCTAAGACAGCCCCAGCATTTT. This is translated as CASRGPGLRQPQHF.